Following are 8 T cell receptor beta chains from one sample sequenced in a study of CD8+ T cells in alopecia areata. Treatment: oral pan-JAK inhibitor, 5-10 mg twice daily. Once RNA had been extracted, it was reverse transcribed into cDNA to act as the sequencing template. Generated by immunoSEQ multiplex PCR, the TCRdb table keeps only in-frame clones and is missing some. The sample yields more than 200,000 clones, roughly 44% seen once. The source was CD4+ T cells sorted from blood, collected between weeks 36 and 40, from a patient treated with tofacitinib. These receptors all stem from a human donor with alopecia areata.

The chain joins TRBV4-3 to TRBJ2-1; a weak D match, TRBD2 (5 bases). CDR3 length: 16 amino acids. Per germline, CDR1 LGHNA and CDR2 YSLEER. V gave up 7 bases and J gave up 0 bases, with 16 bases separating them. The CDR3 region has the DNA TGCGCCAGCACCCAGGTGGCGGGCCTCTCCTACAATGAGCAGTTCTTC. Its protein product is CASTQVAGLSYNEQFF.

The gene calls are TRBV29-1 and TRBJ1-1, with 8 bases fitting TRBD1. There are 14 residues in the CDR3. J was trimmed by 1 base and V by 3 bases; bases with no gene match: 4. Germline CDR1 SQVTM, CDR2 ANQGSEA. The CDR3 coding sequence is TGCAGCGTTGACCGGACAGGGACGAACACTGAAGCTTTCTTT. Its protein is CSVDRTGTNTEAFF.

In this sample, this clone turned up once. This rearrangement joins TRBV7-8 to TRBJ2-1, with 13 bases that match TRBD2. The CDR3 length is 18 residues. With V trimmed by 7 bases and J by 7 bases, 16 bases remained unmatched. Germline CDR1 is SGHVS and CDR2 is FQNEAQ. The CDR3 sequence is CASNTPQGTSGKVNEQFF. The CDR3, as DNA: TGTGCCAGCAACACACCCCAGGGGACTAGCGGGAAGGTGAATGAGCAGTTCTTC.

V usage is TRBV9 and J usage is TRBJ1-1; no firm D call. The ends were cut back, 4 bases at V and 4 bases at J, with 11 bases in the middle. The CDR3 runs to 13 residues. CDR1 SGDLS and CDR2 YYNGEE come from the germline V gene. DNA for the CDR3: TGTGCCAGCAGCCGTCAGGTGGGCACTGAAGCTTTCTTT. Amino acid sequence: CASSRQVGTEAFF.

Here the CDR3 reads CASRLGNYNEQFF. DNA for the CDR3: TGTGCCAGCAGACTCGGCAACTACAATGAGCAGTTCTTC. The J gene is TRBJ2-1, the V gene TRBV2, with D unclear. From germline, CDR1 is SNHLY and CDR2 FYNNEI. The CDR3 contains 13 residues. Trimming left V 6 bases short and J 3 bases short, with 9 bases between.

This clone was detected once. The V and J genes are TRBV15 and TRBJ2-7; the D gene could be TRBD1 or TRBD2 (5 bases each). Germline-derived CDR1 and CDR2 are LNHNV and YYDKDF (reference sequence). CDR3 size: 14 residues. Trimming removed 8 bases from V and 0 bases from J, with 14 bases in between. CDR3 sequence reads: CATGVEGSSYEQYF. In nucleotides, the CDR3 is TGTGCCACCGGCGTAGAGGGGAGCTCCTACGAGCAGTACTTC.

The V call is TRBV30, the J call TRBJ2-7; 10 bases match TRBD2. Per the germline V gene, CDR1 is GTSNPN and CDR2 is SVGIG (reference sequence). V lost 2 bases, J lost 2 bases, and 6 bases stayed unmatched. The CDR3 covers 15 residues. CDR3 protein: CAWSPWTSGTYEQYF. The CDR3 region has the DNA TGTGCCTGGAGTCCCTGGACTAGCGGAACCTACGAGCAGTACTTC.

The chain combines TRBV19 with TRBJ2-1, with 8 bases that match TRBD2. The germline V gene encodes CDR1 LNHDA and CDR2 SQIVND (reference sequence). V gave up 7 bases and J gave up 0 bases; unmatched junction bases: 2. This CDR3 is 14 amino acids long. The CDR3 DNA follows: TGTGCCAGTAAGCGGGGGAGCTCCTACAATGAGCAGTTCTTC. Its protein is CASKRGSSYNEQFF.